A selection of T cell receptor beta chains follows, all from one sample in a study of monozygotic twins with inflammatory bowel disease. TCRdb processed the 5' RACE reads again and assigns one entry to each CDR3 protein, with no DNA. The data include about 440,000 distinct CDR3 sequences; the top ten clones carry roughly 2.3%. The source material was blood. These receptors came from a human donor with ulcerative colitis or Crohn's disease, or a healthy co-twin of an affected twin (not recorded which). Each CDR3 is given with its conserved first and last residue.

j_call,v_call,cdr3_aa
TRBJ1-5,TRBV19,CASSIGQINQPQHF
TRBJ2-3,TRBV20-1,CSAFDRGWTDTQYF
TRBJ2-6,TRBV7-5,CISVPEAYFGGSGANVLTF
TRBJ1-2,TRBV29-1,CSAVRTAGLNYTF
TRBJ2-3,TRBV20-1,CSAGGMGLAGIGDTQYF
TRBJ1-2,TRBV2,CASSKREVAYGYTF
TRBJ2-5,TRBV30,CAWGGGETQYF
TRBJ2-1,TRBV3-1,CASSQDYRGGDRQYNEQFF
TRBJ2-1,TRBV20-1,CSARDLKGMSSYNEQFF
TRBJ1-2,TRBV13,CASSFGLLRDYTF
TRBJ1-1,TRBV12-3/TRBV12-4,CASSVGQGGTEAFF
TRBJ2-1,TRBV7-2,CASSLALAPNEQFF
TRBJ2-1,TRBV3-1,CASSHIGSGRFGSEQFF
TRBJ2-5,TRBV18,CASSSGTSGARDF
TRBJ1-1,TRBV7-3,CASSLYGQMNTEAFF
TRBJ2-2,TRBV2,CASNSRSGELFF
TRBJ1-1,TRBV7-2,CASSLMVDTEAFF
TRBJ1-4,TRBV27,CASGLGSQGSEKLFF
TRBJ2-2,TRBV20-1,CSARDRASAGELFF
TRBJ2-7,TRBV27,CASSLTGGSYEQYF
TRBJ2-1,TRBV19,CASSIDYYSPYNEQFF
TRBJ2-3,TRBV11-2,CASSSQTGLAADTQYF
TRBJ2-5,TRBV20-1,CSARVLQLQETQYF
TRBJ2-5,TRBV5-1,CASSFSGQGAQETQYF
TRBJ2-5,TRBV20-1,CSARGRAYTGKETQYF
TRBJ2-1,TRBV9,CASSVASDEQFF
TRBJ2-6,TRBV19,CASWTGDLSGANVLTF
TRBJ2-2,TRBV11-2,CASGTNTGELLF
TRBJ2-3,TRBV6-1,CASNQDLAGATDTQYF
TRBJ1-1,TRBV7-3,CASSDTTGVGEAFF
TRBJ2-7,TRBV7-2,CASSGLGSGIVNEQYF
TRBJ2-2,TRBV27,CASSLLLLGELFF
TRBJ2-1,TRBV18,CASSPTGSAFNEQFF
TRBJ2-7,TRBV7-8,CASVTGVGYEQYF
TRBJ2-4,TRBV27,CASSSSGQGGHIQYF
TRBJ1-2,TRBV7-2,CASRETGQYGYTF
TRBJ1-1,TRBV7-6,CASSFGEVGEAFF
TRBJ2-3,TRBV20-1,CSASPGPAHTDTQYF
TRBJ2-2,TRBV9,CASSVGQGPNTGELFF
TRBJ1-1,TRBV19,CASSIGTSLMNTEAFF
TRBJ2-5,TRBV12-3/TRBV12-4,CASRRDSPRTQYF
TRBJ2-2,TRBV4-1,CASRNLGGGENTGELFF
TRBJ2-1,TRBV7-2,CASSRPTLHSAEQFF
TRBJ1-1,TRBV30,CAWSVRETEAFF